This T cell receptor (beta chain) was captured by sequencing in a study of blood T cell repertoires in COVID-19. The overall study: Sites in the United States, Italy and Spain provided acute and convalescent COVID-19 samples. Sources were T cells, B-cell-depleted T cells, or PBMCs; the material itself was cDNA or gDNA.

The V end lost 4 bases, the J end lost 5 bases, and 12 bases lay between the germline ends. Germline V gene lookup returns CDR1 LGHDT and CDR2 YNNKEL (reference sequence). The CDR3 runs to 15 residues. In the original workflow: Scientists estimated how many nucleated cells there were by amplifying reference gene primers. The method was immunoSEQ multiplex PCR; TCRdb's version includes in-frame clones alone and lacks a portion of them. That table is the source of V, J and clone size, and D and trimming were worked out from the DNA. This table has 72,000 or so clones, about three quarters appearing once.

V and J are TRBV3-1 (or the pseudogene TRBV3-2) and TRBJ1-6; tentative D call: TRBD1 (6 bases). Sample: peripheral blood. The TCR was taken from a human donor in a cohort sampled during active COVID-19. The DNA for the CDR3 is TGTGCCAGCAGCCGAGGGACACCTAATAATTCACCCCTCCACTTT. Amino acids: CASSRGTPNNSPLHF.